This T cell receptor (beta chain) was captured by sequencing in a study of T-cell reconstitution after alpha-beta-depleted transplantation in children. Study-level points and caveats: Reports say that about two months after transplant, the alpha-beta T cells came out of several hundred graft clones that had expanded.

The CDR3 length is 13 residues. Trimming removed 6 bases from V and 1 base from J; junction bases left unmatched: 3. Germline loops: CDR1 DFQATT, CDR2 SNEGSKA (reference sequence). Researchers prepared the TCRbeta library using unique molecular identifiers, the study reports. Using its own MiXCR run on the PCR reads, TCRdb lists one record per CDR3 protein. The sample contains 700,000 to 850,000 distinct CDR3 sequences, around 17% of which appear only once. This clonotype was seen many times. The antigen is not known. The source material was PBMCs, mostly from graft donor cells, sampled 360 days after TCRalphabeta/CD19-depleted stem cell transplant. This chain uses TRBV20-1 with TRBJ2-1, with TRBD2 matching over 7 bases. This receptor was obtained from a male patient between 5 and 17 years old who had a stem cell transplant for acute lymphoblastic leukemia, so the T cells may come from the graft donor. The CDR3 here is CSAPRGSYNEQFF. CDR3 in DNA: TGCAGTGCCCCGCGGGGGTCCTACAATGAGCAGTTCTTC.